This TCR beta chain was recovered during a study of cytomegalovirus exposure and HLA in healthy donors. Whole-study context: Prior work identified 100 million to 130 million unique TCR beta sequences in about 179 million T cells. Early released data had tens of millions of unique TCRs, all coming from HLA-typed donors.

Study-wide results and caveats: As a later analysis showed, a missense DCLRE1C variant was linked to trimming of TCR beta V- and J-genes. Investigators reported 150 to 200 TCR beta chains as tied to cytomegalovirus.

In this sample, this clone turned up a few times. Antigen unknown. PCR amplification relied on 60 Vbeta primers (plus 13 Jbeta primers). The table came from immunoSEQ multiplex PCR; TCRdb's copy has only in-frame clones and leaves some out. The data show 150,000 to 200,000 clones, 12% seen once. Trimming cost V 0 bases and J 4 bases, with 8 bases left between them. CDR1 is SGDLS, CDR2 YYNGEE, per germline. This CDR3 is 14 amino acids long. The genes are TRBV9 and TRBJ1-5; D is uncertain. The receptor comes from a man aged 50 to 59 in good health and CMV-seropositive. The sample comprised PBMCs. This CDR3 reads CASSVDGQNQPQHF. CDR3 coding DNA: TGTGCCAGCAGCGTAGATGGGCAGAATCAGCCCCAGCATTTT.